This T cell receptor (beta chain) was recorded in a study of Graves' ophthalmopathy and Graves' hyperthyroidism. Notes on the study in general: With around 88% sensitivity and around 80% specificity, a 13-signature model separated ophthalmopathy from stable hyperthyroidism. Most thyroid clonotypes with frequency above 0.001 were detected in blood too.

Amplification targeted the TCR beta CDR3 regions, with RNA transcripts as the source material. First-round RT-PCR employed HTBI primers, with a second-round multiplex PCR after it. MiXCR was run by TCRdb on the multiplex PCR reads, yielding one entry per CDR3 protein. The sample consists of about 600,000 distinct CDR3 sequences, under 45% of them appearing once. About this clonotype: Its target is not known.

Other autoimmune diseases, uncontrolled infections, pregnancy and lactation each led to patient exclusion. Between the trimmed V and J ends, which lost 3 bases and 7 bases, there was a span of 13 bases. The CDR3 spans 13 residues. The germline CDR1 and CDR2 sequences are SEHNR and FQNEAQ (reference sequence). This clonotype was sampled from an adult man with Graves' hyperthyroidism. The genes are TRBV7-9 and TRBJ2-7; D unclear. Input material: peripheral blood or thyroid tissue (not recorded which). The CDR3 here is CASSLGSYNEQYF. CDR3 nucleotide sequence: TGTGCCAGCAGCTTGGGGTCCTACAATGAGCAGTACTTC.